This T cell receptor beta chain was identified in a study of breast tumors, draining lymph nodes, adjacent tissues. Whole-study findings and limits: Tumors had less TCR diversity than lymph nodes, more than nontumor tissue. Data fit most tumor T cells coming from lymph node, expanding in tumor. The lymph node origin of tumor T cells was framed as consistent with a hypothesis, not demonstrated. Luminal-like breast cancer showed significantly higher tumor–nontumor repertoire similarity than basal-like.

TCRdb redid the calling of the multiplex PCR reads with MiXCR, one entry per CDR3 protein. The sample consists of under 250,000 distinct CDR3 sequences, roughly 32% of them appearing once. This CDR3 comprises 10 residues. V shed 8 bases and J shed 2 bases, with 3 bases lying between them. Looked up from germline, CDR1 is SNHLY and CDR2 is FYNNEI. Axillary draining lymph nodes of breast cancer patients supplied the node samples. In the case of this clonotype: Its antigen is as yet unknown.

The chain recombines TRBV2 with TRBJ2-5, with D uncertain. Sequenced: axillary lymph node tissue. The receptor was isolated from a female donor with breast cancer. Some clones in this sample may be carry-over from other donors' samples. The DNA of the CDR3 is TGTGCCAGCCTTCAAGAGACCCAGTACTTC. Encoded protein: CASLQETQYF.